This section outlines one T cell receptor beta chain sequence together with its context. No cognate antigen has been identified for it. No quality values exist for individual bases; no much larger clone is one base distant. This sample stems from a study of shared clonotypes between healthy human individuals (dated by TCRdb to the early 2020s). Background for the entire study: Three men and two women, aged 18 to 49 years, made up the cohort. For each donor, CD4 naive and CD4 memory were each run on three plates, CD8 naive on two plates, and CD8 memory on one plate. Blood TCR repertoires of about 5 healthy adults were deeply sequenced to estimate repertoire size and the extent of clonotype sharing between individuals. To increase sequencing depth and limit assay-specific biases, TCR repertoire library preparation and sequencing were carried out by different laboratories using diverse techniques. Leukapheresis yielded between about 0.85 and 10 billion PBMCs per donor.

Beyond this particular receptor, the publication reports: The genetic and exposure-history diversity represented was limited by the small number of donors. Rarefaction of sorted-subset datasets indicated incomplete sequencing despite the large sequencing depth. Compared with non-shared clonotypes, the clonotypes found in all four sorted-subset donors had higher generation probabilities. Pairwise subsampling led to the expectation that sequencing depth would affect the degree of clonotype sharing among donors. When a handful of donors were compared, the shared fraction of clonotypes was around 5% for naive CD4, about 4% for naive CD8, 2% to 2.5% for memory CD4, and under 0.5% for memory CD8. Sampling was limited to blood, and TCR repertoires in tissue likely differ from TCR repertoires in blood. Naive subsets generally had larger estimated clonotype richness than memory subsets did.

The donors were healthy, HIV-negative adults with no recently reported acute infections or vaccinations. Every donor was a Caucasian adult residing in Nashville, Tennessee, USA. CD4+ T cells were enriched by magnetic negative selection, after which naive cells were positively selected on CD45RA and the negative fraction was taken as the memory subset. Blood was obtained by leukapheresis, after which PBMCs were separated by Ficoll-Histopaque density gradient centrifugation and cryopreserved in liquid nitrogen vapor phase. Purity and quantity of every magnetically sorted T cell population were checked by analytical flow cytometry. Genomic DNA was isolated from each sorted fraction and quantified by UV absorbance on a Nanodrop 2000c. Using the deep immunoSEQ assay, multiplex PCR amplified TCR CDR3 regions from genomic DNA. Genomic DNA extracted from each cell subset was distributed evenly over all wells of several immunoSEQ 96-well plates, and each plate served as one replicate. Each replicate PCR for sorted subsets received 200 ng genomic DNA, equal to tens of thousands of T cell genomes. Purified libraries were measured with a Qubit 3.0 fluorometer, size-checked on a Bioanalyzer 2100, and measured again with the KAPA Library Quantification kit. A separate single-read 150-cycle Illumina NextSeq 550 flow cell was used to sequence each immunoSEQ 96-well plate. Per the original workflow: Because the immunoSEQ output included only junctional sequences and no quality scores, the filtering could not be the same as the filtering used for full-length reads. Sequences were annotated with PyIR, a Python wrapper for IgBLAST v1.9, using IMGT germline references to assign V/J genes and CDR3. Reads with weak V/J assignments (E-value above 1e-6), missing CDR3, stop codons, out-of-frame junctions, or ambiguous translated residues were removed. V3J clonotypes were defined as sequences sharing an identical inferred V gene, J gene, and CDR3 amino acid sequence. To compute the percentage overlap between repertoires, the number of shared unique clonotypes was divided by the size of the smaller repertoire. Richness of each repertoire was evaluated using RTK rarefaction, the Chao1 estimator, and Recon v2.1 estimates of unobserved clonotypes. Generation probabilities were computed with OLGA for all TCRbeta clonotypes obtained by the gDNA method from several donors. TCRdb's version of the immuneACCESS table is confined to in-frame rearrangements and falls short of the full clone set. An unresolved V gene accounts for under half of the shortfall where checked; the remainder is of unknown origin. The V and J calls and clone size were taken over from that table, and D and trimming were inferred from the DNA. This sample is represented by around 2.5 million clones; 93% of them were singletons. The leading ten clones occupy about 0.38% of the sample.

The germline V gene (reference sequence) gives CDR1 as GTSNPN and CDR2 as SVGIG. The junction shows trimming of 5 bases on V and 1 base on J, plus 14 bases between the germline ends. The CDR3 runs 14 amino acids, cysteine and phenylalanine included. The read is trimmed to its CDR3 DNA, 42 bases read in frame from base 1. The receptor was isolated from a man aged 18-30 years in good health. Some clones in this sample may be carry-over from other donors' samples. Sample: naive CD4+ T cells from PBMCs. The cell subset or site label, read with the paper, signifies: CD45RA+ positively selected. The V gene is TRBV30 and the J gene is TRBJ2-5; the D gene is unclear. The bases read TGTGCCTGGGGGTTCAGGCGGACCCAAGAGACCCAGTACTTC. It translates as CAWGFRRTQETQYF.